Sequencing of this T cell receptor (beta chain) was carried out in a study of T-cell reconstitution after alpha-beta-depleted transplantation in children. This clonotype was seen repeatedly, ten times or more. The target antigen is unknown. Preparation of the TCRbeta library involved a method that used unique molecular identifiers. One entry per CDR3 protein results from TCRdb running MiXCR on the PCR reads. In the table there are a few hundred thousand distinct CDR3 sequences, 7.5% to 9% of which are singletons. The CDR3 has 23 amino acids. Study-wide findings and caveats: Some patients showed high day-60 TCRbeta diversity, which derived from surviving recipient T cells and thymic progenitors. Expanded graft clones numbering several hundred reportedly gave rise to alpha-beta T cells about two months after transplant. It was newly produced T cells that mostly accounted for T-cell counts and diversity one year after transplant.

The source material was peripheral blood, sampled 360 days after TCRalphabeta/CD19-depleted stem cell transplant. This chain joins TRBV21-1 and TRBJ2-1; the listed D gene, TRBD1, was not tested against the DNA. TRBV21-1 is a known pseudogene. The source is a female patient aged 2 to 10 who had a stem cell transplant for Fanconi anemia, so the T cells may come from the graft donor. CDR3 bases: TGTGCCAGCAGCAAACTTTCGATCGTTGAGGGCAGGGGCAGACCGAGCTCCTACAATGAGCAGTTCTTC. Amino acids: CASSKLSIVEGRGRPSSYNEQFF.